These 24 T cell receptor beta chains came from one sample sequenced in a study of Graves' ophthalmopathy and Graves' hyperthyroidism. RNA transcripts provided the template for amplifying TCR beta CDR3 regions. The first round was an RT-PCR with HTBI primers, and the second round was a multiplex PCR. TCRdb used MiXCR to reprocess the multiplex PCR reads, holding one entry per CDR3 protein. The table lists roughly 500,000 distinct CDR3 sequences, 13% to 15% of them singletons. The sample comprised blood. These receptors all come from a woman younger than 45 with Graves' ophthalmopathy.

Remarks on this clonotype: Possible read error: a much larger clone is one base away. This chain joins TRBV6-5 and TRBJ2-7; 9 bases map to TRBD2. This CDR3 spans 15 amino acids. In germline, CDR1 is MNHEY, CDR2 SVGAGI. V lost 0 bases, J lost 3 bases, and 3 bases stayed unmatched. CDR3 nucleotide sequence: TGTGCCAGCAGTTACTCCGGGACTAGCAGCTACGAGCAGTACTTC. This encodes CASSYSGTSSYEQYF.

This clonotype was recorded many times. CDR3 in amino acids: CASSPGRIYEQYF. DNA of the CDR3: TGTGCCAGCAGCCCGGGACGGATCTACGAGCAGTACTTC. This chain links TRBV12-3 or TRBV12-4 with TRBJ2-7; either TRBD1 or TRBD2 may supply D (5 bases each). This CDR3 region has 13 residues. V was trimmed by 6 bases and J by 3 bases, leaving 12 bases between them.

This clonotype was seen many times. The junction does not match germline at one end; this may be a read error. The chain links TRBV5-1 to TRBJ2-4; D may be TRBD1 or TRBD2 (6 bases each). CDR1 and CDR2 (germline): SGHRS, YFSETQ. The CDR3 is made up of 14 amino acids. The CDR3 reads CASSLLGRRDIKYF. CDR3 bases: TGCGCCAGCAGCTTGTTGGGGAGGAGGGACATTAAGTACTTC.

V and J are TRBV19 and TRBJ1-2, with 8 bases lining up with TRBD1. This CDR3 has 15 residues. Germline-derived CDR1 and CDR2 are LNHDA and SQIVND (reference sequence). After removal of 8 bases from V and 4 bases from J, the junction contained 12 bases not matched to a gene. CDR3 protein: CASLIPGQELYGYTF. The CDR3 nucleotides are TGTGCCAGTCTTATACCGGGACAGGAACTCTATGGCTACACCTTC.

This clonotype was counted many times. The genes are TRBV20-1 and TRBJ2-2; 8 nucleotides match TRBD2. V lost 5 bases and J lost 9; bases outside the gene matches: 14. The CDR3 runs to 15 residues. The germline CDR1 and CDR2 sequences are DFQATT and SNEGSKA (reference sequence). CDR3 sequence reads: CSAPIAGPRNRELFF. CDR3 nucleotides: TGCAGTGCTCCCATAGCGGGACCAAGAAACCGGGAGCTGTTTTTT.

This clonotype was observed many times. The genes are TRBV10-3 and TRBJ1-3; 7 bases agree with TRBD1. V lost 5 bases, J lost 1 base, and 2 bases stayed unmatched. CDR3 length: 14 amino acids. CDR1 and CDR2 from the germline V gene are ENHRY and SYGVKD. The CDR3 bases are TGTGCCATCAGTCCGGACAGGTCTGGAAACACCATATATTTT. Amino acid sequence: CAISPDRSGNTIYF.

This clonotype occurred many times. The chain is built from TRBV11-2 and TRBJ2-5, with 9 bases fitting TRBD1. CDR3 length: 14 amino acids. The V gene's germline CDR1 is SGHAT and CDR2 FQNNGV. V lost 5 bases and J lost 4; bases outside the gene matches: 5. The CDR3 nucleotides read TGTGCCAGCAGCCTGGGGACAGGGTTAGAGACCCAGTACTTC. This sequence encodes CASSLGTGLETQYF.

Only a few counts were recorded for this clonotype. An end of the junction differs from the germline gene, which may be a read error. The V call is TRBV10-3, the J call TRBJ1-1; D is unresolved. Germline CDR1 is ENHRY and CDR2 is SYGVKD. The CDR3 is made up of 15 amino acids. Here the CDR3 reads CANSETGSWNTEAFF. The DNA of the CDR3 is TGTGCCAACAGTGAGACCGGGAGCTGGAACACTGAAGCTTTCTTT.

The rearrangement uses TRBV3-1 and TRBJ2-2; D remains ambiguous. CDR3 length: 13 amino acids. Trimming removed 2 bases at V and 3 bases at J, with 4 bases between. Germline V gene sequence: CDR1 LGHDT, CDR2 YNNKEL (reference sequence). The CDR3 here is CASSQSYTGELFF. Written as DNA, the CDR3 is TGTGCCAGCAGCCAAAGTTACACCGGGGAGCTGTTTTTT.

This clonotype was seen ten or more times. The V and J genes are TRBV7-3 and TRBJ2-7; 9 bases are a match to TRBD1. The CDR3 runs to 15 residues. Trimming took 2 bases from V and 5 from J; bases not matched to a gene: 7. From germline, CDR1 is SGHTA and CDR2 FQGTGA. This chain's CDR3 is CASSLVGQGSHEQYF. CDR3 in DNA: TGTGCCAGCAGCTTAGTCGGACAGGGGTCCCACGAGCAGTACTTC.

In its sample, this clonotype was seen many times. A read error may account for a junction end that differs from germline. The chain has TRBV28 and TRBJ1-5, with no clear D. The CDR3 is 12 amino acids. Germline CDR1 and CDR2: MDHEN and SYDVKM. The CDR3 DNA is TGTGCCTGCAGAGTTAGCAATCAGCCCCAGCATTTT. Translated, it gives CACRVSNQPQHF.

The sample holds many counts of this clonotype. V and J are TRBV2 and TRBJ1-3, with 10 bases identical to TRBD1. Germline CDR1 and CDR2: SNHLY and FYNNEI. V trimming: 2 bases; J trimming: 0 bases; junction bases outside the gene matches: 7. The CDR3 loop spans 18 amino acids. Here the CDR3 reads CASSESDRGGPSGNTIYF. CDR3 coding DNA: TGTGCCAGCAGTGAATCGGACAGGGGGGGGCCCTCTGGAAACACCATATATTTT.

At least ten counts were recorded for this clonotype. The rearrangement joins TRBV6-5 to TRBJ1-1; TRBD1 matches 11 bases. CDR3 length: 17 amino acids. The trim removed 0 bases at V and 6 bases at J, leaving 9 bases unmatched. Germline CDR1 MNHEY, CDR2 SVGAGI. The CDR3: CASSYSGGTGGRAEAFF. CDR3 coding DNA: TGTGCCAGCAGTTACTCGGGTGGGACAGGGGGTAGAGCTGAAGCTTTCTTT.

At least ten counts were recorded for this clonotype. This chain links TRBV9 with TRBJ1-1; 9 nucleotides match TRBD1. Per the germline V gene, CDR1 is SGDLS and CDR2 is YYNGEE. Trimming took 4 bases from V and 1 from J; bases not matched to a gene: 5. The CDR3 has 15 amino acids. The CDR3 region is CASSPRTGANTEAFF. DNA for the CDR3: TGTGCCAGCAGCCCAAGGACAGGGGCGAACACTGAAGCTTTCTTT.

This clonotype occurred many times. CDR3 sequence (DNA): TGTGCCAGCAGTTTATCTGGGGGGGGGCCTAACTATGGCTACACCTTC. Protein: CASSLSGGGPNYGYTF. The gene calls are TRBV27 and TRBJ1-2, with TRBD1 as a possible D gene (6 bases). V lost 0 bases and J 0 bases, leaving 11 bases between the germline ends. Germline V lookup: CDR1 MNHEY, CDR2 SMNVEV (reference sequence). This CDR3 has 16 residues.

This clonotype was counted at least ten times. The V call is TRBV6-1, the J call TRBJ2-4; D tentatively reads TRBD1 or TRBD2 (5 bases each). CDR3 size: 13 residues. The ends were cut back, 4 bases at V and 8 bases at J, with 12 bases in the middle. The germline gives CDR1 MNHNS, CDR2 SASEGT. This chain's CDR3 is CASSGGGTDIQYF. CDR3 bases: TGTGCCAGCAGTGGTGGGGGTACGGACATTCAGTACTTC.

This clonotype was detected many times. The CDR3 here is CASRLGPEETQYF. CDR3 bases: TGTGCCAGCAGACTAGGGCCGGAAGAGACCCAGTACTTC. The chain has TRBV12-3 or TRBV12-4 and TRBJ2-5; D perhaps matches TRBD2 (5 bases). V lost 6 bases to trimming and J lost 3 bases, with 11 bases between them. The CDR3 runs to 13 residues.

As for this clonotype: A much larger clone differs by one base, so this may be a read error. This CDR3 is CASTPPYDTEAVF. CDR3 bases: TGTGCCAGCACCCCCCCGTACGACACTGAAGCTGTCTTT. V gene TRBV9 combines with J gene TRBJ1-1, with no clear D. The CDR3 contains 13 residues. Per the germline V gene, CDR1 is SGDLS and CDR2 is YYNGEE.

This clonotype occurred many times. DNA for the CDR3: TGTGCCATCACTGACACCACCACCTACGAGCAGTACTTC. Translation gives CAITDTTTYEQYF. V is TRBV10-3 and J is TRBJ2-7; the D is unclear. Looked up from germline, CDR1 is ENHRY and CDR2 is SYGVKD. This CDR3 is built from 13 residues. V was trimmed by 7 bases and J by 2 bases, leaving 12 bases between them.

This clonotype was counted ten times or more. The chain combines TRBV7-9 with TRBJ1-1; the D gene is possibly TRBD1 (5 bases). CDR3 length equals 14 residues. V was shortened by 5 bases and J by 1 base, with 11 bases between the two germline ends. Germline V gene data show CDR1 as SEHNR and CDR2 as FQNEAQ (reference sequence). The CDR3 reads CASSTRDGNTEAFF. DNA for the CDR3: TGTGCCAGCAGCACACGGGACGGGAACACTGAAGCTTTCTTT.

The V and J genes are TRBV2 and TRBJ1-2; D is possibly TRBD1 (5 bases). V shed 9 bases and J shed 5 bases, with 22 bases lying between them. The CDR3 sequence is 15 residues long. CDR1 is SNHLY, CDR2 FYNNEI, per germline. This CDR3 is CASNTIGGYLYGYTF. As DNA, the CDR3 is TGTGCCAGTAATACAATCGGGGGGTACCTTTATGGCTACACCTTC. The whole variable domain, filled in from reference TRBV2 and TRBJ1-2, reads EPEVTQTPSHQVTQMGQEVILRCVPISNHLYFYWYRQILGQKVEFLVSFYNNEISEKSEIFDDQFSVERPDGSNFTLKIRSTKLEDSAMYFCASNTIGGYLYGYTFGSGTRLTVV.

V is TRBV4-1 and J is TRBJ1-2; D possibly corresponds to TRBD1 (5 bases). The V gene lost 1 base and the J gene lost 8 bases, with 14 bases spanning the gap. From germline, CDR1 is MGHRA and CDR2 YSYEKL. The CDR3 covers 14 residues. The chain's CDR3 is CASSQVPGGSGYTF. Written as DNA, the CDR3 is TGCGCCAGCAGCCAAGTGCCTGGGGGGTCCGGCTACACCTTC.

At least ten counts were recorded for this clonotype. V and J are TRBV28 and TRBJ2-5; no clear D. In germline, CDR1 is MDHEN, CDR2 SYDVKM. The V gene lost 2 bases and the J gene lost 4 bases, with 8 bases spanning the gap. The CDR3 runs to 13 residues. The CDR3 spells CASSLGALETQYF. The CDR3 DNA is TGTGCCAGCAGTTTAGGTGCCTTAGAGACCCAGTACTTC.

Ten or more counts support this clonotype. This chain connects TRBV28 to TRBJ1-1; 7 bases line up with TRBD1. This CDR3 comprises 15 residues. The junction had 7 bases not matched to a gene; V was cut back by 6 bases and J by 0 bases. Germline CDR1 reads MDHEN; CDR2 reads SYDVKM. The CDR3 is CASRTAQGMNTEAFF. The DNA for the CDR3 is TGTGCCAGCAGGACCGCACAGGGGATGAACACTGAAGCTTTCTTT.